This TCR beta chain is drawn from a study of T cell responses to AZD1222 COVID-19 vaccine. General study results and limits: CD4 TCRs covered the whole spike, strongest at regions 160-218 and 743-854.

The CDR3 spans 15 residues. Germline CDR1 and CDR2: SQVTM and ANQGSEA. The germline V and J ends were trimmed by 6 bases and 2 bases, with 17 bases remaining between them. In regard to this clone: Its specificity is unknown.

This table comes from immunoSEQ multiplex PCR, and its TCRdb copy is limited to in-frame clones, with some not included. This sample has tens of thousands of clones, with 80% to 90% found just once. The chain joins TRBV29-1 to TRBJ1-3; D might be TRBD1 (6 bases). Source: peripheral blood, taken 28 days after the second AZD1222 dose. The TCR sequence derives from an adult who received the AZD1222 COVID-19 vaccine. The CDR3 reads CSVTEGGYAGNTIYF. CDR3 sequence (DNA): TGCAGCGTAACTGAGGGGGGTTACGCTGGAAACACCATATATTTT.